Listed below are T cell receptor beta chains from one sample, sequenced in a study of shared clonotypes between healthy human individuals. TCRdb's table, derived via immunoSEQ multiplex PCR, lists solely in-frame clones and lacks some. The table records 550,000 to 750,000 clones, 90% to 95% of them present only once. The sample consisted of naive CD8+ T cells sorted from blood. The receptors derive from a man aged 25 to 40 in good health. The CDR3 runs from the conserved cysteine through the conserved F or W.

v_gene: TRBV27; CDR3aa: CASSLFGGGYEQYF
v_gene: TRBV25-1; CDR3aa: CASSDYDSYEQYF
v_gene: TRBV20-1; CDR3aa: CSARDLVTQYF
v_gene: TRBV7-9; CDR3aa: CASSLGTGWGYTF
v_gene: TRBV6-1; CDR3aa: CATKPWDSSYEQYF
v_gene: TRBV7-9; CDR3aa: CASSPPRGRSNEKLFF
v_gene: TRBV27; CDR3aa: CASSLRGYLFEQYF
v_gene: TRBV11-2; CDR3aa: CASSSVPVVAGYEQYF
v_gene: TRBV6-6; CDR3aa: CASSYSRVEETQYF
v_gene: TRBV27; CDR3aa: CASSYGGAYEQYF
v_gene: TRBV7-9; CDR3aa: CASSILEGLADYEQYF
v_gene: TRBV7-9; CDR3aa: CASSLEVVIEQFF
v_gene: TRBV28; CDR3aa: CASRSQGMNYGYTF
v_gene: TRBV11-2; CDR3aa: CASSLVAVWEQYF
v_gene: TRBV9; CDR3aa: CASSVNWGFRELFF
v_gene: TRBV6-6; CDR3aa: CASSSGTGSEKLFF
v_gene: TRBV30; CDR3aa: CAWSFSHFETQYF
v_gene: TRBV7-9; CDR3aa: CASSQNGGTAYGYTF
v_gene: TRBV9; CDR3aa: CASFAGTGSDGYTF
v_gene: TRBV10-3; CDR3aa: CAISDGFNQPQHF
v_gene: TRBV7-3; CDR3aa: CASSSTQTDTQYF
v_gene: TRBV27; CDR3aa: CASSIDRSNQPQHF
v_gene: TRBV7-9; CDR3aa: CASSPASGGLAGETQYF
v_gene: TRBV7-9; CDR3aa: CASSLLGSYEQYF
v_gene: TRBV27; CDR3aa: CASSLFPLNEQFF
v_gene: TRBV7-9; CDR3aa: CASSLVPEDAYNEQFF
v_gene: TRBV13; CDR3aa: CASSRRTTDSTDTQYF
v_gene: TRBV5-6; CDR3aa: CASSLDGSGIEQFF
v_gene: TRBV7-6; CDR3aa: CASSPPRGAMDTEAFF
v_gene: TRBV29-1; CDR3aa: CSVLGESREQYF
v_gene: TRBV29-1; CDR3aa: CSVEGEREFAQYF
v_gene: TRBV7-8; CDR3aa: CASSLERSYEQYF
v_gene: TRBV7-9; CDR3aa: CASSLSGSYNEQFF
v_gene: TRBV28; CDR3aa: CASNLRGYNQPQHF
v_gene: TRBV29-1; CDR3aa: CSVATGSLGYEQYF
v_gene: TRBV4-1; CDR3aa: CASSPQRWASGPSSYNEQFF
v_gene: TRBV7-9; CDR3aa: CASSLTGASYEQYF
v_gene: TRBV27; CDR3aa: CASSFHPATDTQYF
v_gene: TRBV7-2; CDR3aa: CASSSGSFSYNEQFF
v_gene: TRBV2; CDR3aa: CASSAGSSSYNEQFF
v_gene: TRBV25-1; CDR3aa: CASSVSGRSKETQYF
v_gene: TRBV6-6; CDR3aa: CASSYSGSSNTGELFF
v_gene: TRBV27; CDR3aa: CASSGDAGGLYEQYF
v_gene: TRBV4-1; CDR3aa: CASSRQQGDYEQYF
v_gene: TRBV27; CDR3aa: CASSLELGQFNEQFF
v_gene: TRBV5-6; CDR3aa: CASSIPGLAGNEQFF
v_gene: TRBV2; CDR3aa: CASSGPGLAGENEQFF
v_gene: TRBV15; CDR3aa: CATSRDSSFNEQFF
v_gene: TRBV9; CDR3aa: CASSPLTGTDNYGYTF
v_gene: TRBV7-9; CDR3aa: CASSPLRGVANIQYF